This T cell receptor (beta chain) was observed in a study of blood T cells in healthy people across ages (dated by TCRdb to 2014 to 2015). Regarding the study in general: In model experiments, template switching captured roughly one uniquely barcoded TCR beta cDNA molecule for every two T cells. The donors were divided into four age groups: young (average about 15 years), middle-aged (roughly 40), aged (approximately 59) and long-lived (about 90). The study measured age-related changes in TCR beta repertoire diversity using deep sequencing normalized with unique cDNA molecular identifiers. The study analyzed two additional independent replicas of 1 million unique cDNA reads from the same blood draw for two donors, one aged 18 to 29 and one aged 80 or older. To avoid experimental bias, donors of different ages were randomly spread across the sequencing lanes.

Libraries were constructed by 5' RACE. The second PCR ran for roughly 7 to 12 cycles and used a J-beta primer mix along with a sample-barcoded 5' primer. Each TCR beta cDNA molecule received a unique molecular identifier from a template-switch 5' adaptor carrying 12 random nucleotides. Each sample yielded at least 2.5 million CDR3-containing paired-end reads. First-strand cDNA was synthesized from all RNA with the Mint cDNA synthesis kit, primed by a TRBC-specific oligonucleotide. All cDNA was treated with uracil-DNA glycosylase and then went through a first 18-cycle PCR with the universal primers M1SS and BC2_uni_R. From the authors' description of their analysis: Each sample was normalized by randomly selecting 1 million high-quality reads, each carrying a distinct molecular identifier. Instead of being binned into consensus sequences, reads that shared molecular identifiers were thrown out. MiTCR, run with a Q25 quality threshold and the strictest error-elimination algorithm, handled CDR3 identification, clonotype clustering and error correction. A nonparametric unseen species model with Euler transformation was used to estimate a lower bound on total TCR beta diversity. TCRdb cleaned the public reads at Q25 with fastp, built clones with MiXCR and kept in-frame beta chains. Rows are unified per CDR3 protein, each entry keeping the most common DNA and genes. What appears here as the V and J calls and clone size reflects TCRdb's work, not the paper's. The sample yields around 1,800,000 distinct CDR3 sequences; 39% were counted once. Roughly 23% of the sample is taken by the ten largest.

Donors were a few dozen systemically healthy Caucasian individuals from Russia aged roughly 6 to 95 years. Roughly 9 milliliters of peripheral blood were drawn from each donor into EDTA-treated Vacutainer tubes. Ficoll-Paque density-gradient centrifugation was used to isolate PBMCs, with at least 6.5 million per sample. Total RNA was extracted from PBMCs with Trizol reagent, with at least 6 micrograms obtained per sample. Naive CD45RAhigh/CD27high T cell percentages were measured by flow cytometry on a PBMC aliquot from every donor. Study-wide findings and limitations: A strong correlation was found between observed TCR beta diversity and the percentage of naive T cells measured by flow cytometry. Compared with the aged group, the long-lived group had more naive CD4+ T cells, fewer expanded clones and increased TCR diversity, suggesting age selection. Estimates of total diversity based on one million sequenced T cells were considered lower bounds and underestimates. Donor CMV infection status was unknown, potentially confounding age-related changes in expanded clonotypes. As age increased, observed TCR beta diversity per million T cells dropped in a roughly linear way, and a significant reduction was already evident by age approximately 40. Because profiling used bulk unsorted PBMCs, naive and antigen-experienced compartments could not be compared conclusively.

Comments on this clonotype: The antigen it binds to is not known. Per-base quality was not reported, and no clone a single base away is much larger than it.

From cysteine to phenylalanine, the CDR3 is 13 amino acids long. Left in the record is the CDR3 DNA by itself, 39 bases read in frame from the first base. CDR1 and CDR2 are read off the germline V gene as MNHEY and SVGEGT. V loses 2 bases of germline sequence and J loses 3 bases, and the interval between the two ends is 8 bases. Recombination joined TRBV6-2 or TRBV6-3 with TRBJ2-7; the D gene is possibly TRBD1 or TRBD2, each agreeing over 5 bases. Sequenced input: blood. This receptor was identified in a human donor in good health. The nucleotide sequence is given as TGTGCCAGCAGTTACAGGGACCTCTACGAGCAGTACTTC. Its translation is CASSYRDLYEQYF.